There are a few counts of the clone carrying this TCR beta chain. Its antigen is not known. The extraction recovered at least 5 micrograms of total RNA per sample. Then a second PCR, running roughly 7 to 11 cycles, was carried out with a sample-barcoded 5' primer and a J-beta primer mix. Each CDR3 protein gets one entry after TCRdb re-called the 5' RACE reads with MiXCR. The data show more than 800,000 distinct CDR3 sequences, less than 50% seen once. This sample stems from a study of blood T cells in healthy people across ages. Findings and caveats of the study: More naive CD4+ cells and higher diversity marked long-lived donors relative to aged donors. Those diversity estimates obtained from one million T cells were thought to be underestimates.

Per germline, CDR1 DFQATT and CDR2 SNEGSKA (reference sequence). CDR3 length equals 13 residues. Trimming shortened V by 7 bases and J by 3 bases, and 13 bases separated the two germline ends. The V call is TRBV20-1, the J call TRBJ2-4; tentative D call: TRBD2 (6 bases). The sequencing input was blood. The sequence derives from a woman in her fifties or sixties in good health. The CDR3 nucleotides read TGCAGTGTTATAGCGGAGTACAAAAACATTCAGTACTTC. The encoded protein is CSVIAEYKNIQYF.